Included here is one T cell receptor (beta chain) sequence, with context. Patients of the Seattle cohort, enrolled during active infection, were followed longitudinally. V dropped 2 bases and J dropped 3; count of bases not matched to a gene: 7. The CDR3 totals 16 residues. Germline V gene sequence: CDR1 MGHRA, CDR2 YSYEKL. This specimen belongs to a study of blood T cell repertoires in COVID-19. The wider study: The United States, Italy and Spain supplied acute and convalescent COVID-19 samples. The analysed material was cDNA or gDNA that came from T cells, B-cell-depleted T cells, or PBMCs.

TCRdb keeps only in-frame clones here, not all; method: immunoSEQ multiplex PCR. The sample lists 110,000 or so clones, more than 80% occurring once. The receptor's source is a woman aged 60-75 years with COVID-19, enrolled during active disease. The specimen sequenced was peripheral blood. J is TRBJ1-2 and V is TRBV4-1; 9 bases are shared with TRBD1. The CDR3 nucleotides are TGCGCCAGCAGCCAACCCTACAGGGGGCCCTACTATGGCTACACCTTC. Translated, it gives CASSQPYRGPYYGYTF.